This T cell receptor beta chain stems from a study of identical twins. This CDR3 region has 15 residues. Trimming removed 4 bases from V and 3 bases from J; junction bases left unmatched: 9. CDR1 DFQATT and CDR2 SNEGSKA come from the germline V gene (reference sequence). Using its own MiXCR run on the 5' RACE reads, TCRdb lists one record per CDR3 protein. The sample has about 250,000 distinct CDR3 sequences, about 8% seen once. These data also featured in a second study, about yellow fever vaccine responses in identical twins.

The chain couples TRBV20-1 to TRBJ2-1; 7 bases match TRBD2. The clonotype originates from a woman between 18 and 30 years old in good health. The sample consisted of CD8+ T cells sorted from blood. CDR3: CSAKESGIDYNEQFF. CDR3 coding DNA: TGCAGTGCTAAAGAGAGCGGGATTGACTACAATGAGCAGTTCTTC.